Listed below are T cell receptor beta chains from one sample, sequenced in a study of cytomegalovirus exposure and HLA in healthy donors. Assay used: immunoSEQ multiplex PCR; TCRdb lists only in-frame clones, some missing. The sample lists 110,000 to 150,000 clones; 77% were seen once. Sequenced sample: PBMCs. These receptors were taken from a male donor in good health and CMV-seronegative. Each CDR3 is given with its conserved first and last residue. A D gene is named only where the DNA matches it firmly. Some rows mark clone size as missing; the rest say once, few, many or name a class of expanded clone.

D	size	J	V	DNA	CDR3
NA	few	TRBJ2-5	TRBV7-3	TGTGCCAGCAGCACCAAAGGGGGTGTCGAAGAGACCCAGTACTTC	CASSTKGGVEETQYF
TRBD1	NA	TRBJ1-2	TRBV7-9	TGTGCCAGCAGCTTGGGACAGTTGGGCTACACCTTC	CASSLGQLGYTF
NA	NA	TRBJ2-7	TRBV19	TGTGCCAGTAGTATAGCTCCGGGACAACTCATGGGGGCCCTATACGAGCAGTACTTC	CASSIAPGQLMGALYEQYF
TRBD2	NA	TRBJ2-3	TRBV9	TGTGCCAGCAGCGCCGGACTAGCGGGGGGGGTCACAGATACGCAGTATTTT	CASSAGLAGGVTDTQYF
NA	NA	TRBJ2-7	TRBV28	TGTGCCAGCACCTCGCTCGGGAACTACGAGCAGTACTTC	CASTSLGNYEQYF
NA	NA	TRBJ2-5	TRBV7-2	TGTGCCAGCAGCCCCGGAGGAAACCGGGAGACCCAGTACTTC	CASSPGGNRETQYF
NA	NA	TRBJ2-3	TRBV14	TGTGCCAGCCAGAGGACTCGGCTCGGCGCAGATACGCAGTATTTT	CASQRTRLGADTQYF
TRBD1	NA	TRBJ2-7	TRBV5-6	TGTGCCAGCAGCCCCGCTCCTGACAGGGGGGCCCACTACGAGCAGTACTTC	CASSPAPDRGAHYEQYF
NA	NA	TRBJ2-2	TRBV19	TGTGCCAGCCGTCAGGAGCGGCTAGCGAACACCGGGGAGCTGTTTTTT	CASRQERLANTGELFF
NA	NA	TRBJ2-3	TRBV19	TGTGCCAGTAGTTCCCTCCAGGGAAGCACAGATACGCAGTATTTT	CASSSLQGSTDTQYF
NA	NA	TRBJ1-1	TRBV6-1	TGTGCCAGCAGTGAAGGCAGGGGGAACACTGAAGCTTTCTTT	CASSEGRGNTEAFF
TRBD1	NA	TRBJ1-2	TRBV2	TGTGCCAGCAGTGAAGAGGGGGCAGGGTATGGCTACACCTTC	CASSEEGAGYGYTF
TRBD1	NA	TRBJ1-5	TRBV30	TGTGCCTGGAGTGTAAAGGGGGCTCAGCCCCAGCATTTT	CAWSVKGAQPQHF
TRBD2	NA	TRBJ2-3	TRBV4-3	TGCGCCAGCAGCCAAGAGTGGGAGCGGGGGGGGGATACGCAGTATTTT	CASSQEWERGGDTQYF
NA	few	TRBJ1-2	TRBV1	TGCACCAGCAGGAGGCGCTCTATCAGACCTGAGGGCTACACCTTC	CTSRRRSIRPEGYTF
NA	few	TRBJ2-7	TRBV6-6	TGTGCCAGCAGTAGGGGCCTCTACGAGCAGTACTTC	CASSRGLYEQYF
NA	NA	TRBJ1-1	TRBV19	TGTGCCAGTAGTCTCCGACTTGGTGAAGCTTTCTTT	CASSLRLGEAFF
TRBD1	NA	TRBJ1-4	TRBV7-9	TGTGCCAGCAGCCCTAGCGCCGGGACAGGGGGGTTCTATAATGAAAAACTGTTTTTT	CASSPSAGTGGFYNEKLFF
TRBD1	once	TRBJ2-7	TRBV4-1	TGCGCCAGCAGTCCTACTGGGACAGGGGGTTTCTACGAGCAGTACTTC	CASSPTGTGGFYEQYF
NA	NA	TRBJ1-5	TRBV7-2	TGTGCCAGCAGCTTAATGTCACAGCTCAATCAGCCCCAGCATTTT	CASSLMSQLNQPQHF
NA	NA	TRBJ1-1	TRBV27	TGTGCCAGCAGTTGGGGGGGTCTGAACACTGAAGCTTTCTTT	CASSWGGLNTEAFF
TRBD2	NA	TRBJ2-5	TRBV2	TGTGCCAGCAGAAGGGCTAGCGGGGTCCAAGAGACCCAGTACTTC	CASRRASGVQETQYF
TRBD1	NA	TRBJ1-2	TRBV5-1	TGCGCCAGCAGCGAGGACAGGGCCTCCTATGGCTACACCTTC	CASSEDRASYGYTF
NA	NA	TRBJ2-7	TRBV13	TGTGCCAGCAGCCTAGCAATGGGGGCCCTCTACGAGCAGTACTTC	CASSLAMGALYEQYF
NA	NA	TRBJ2-2	TRBV9	TGTGCCAGCAGCGTGAGCGGCGGGGAGCTGTTTTTT	CASSVSGGELFF
TRBD2	NA	TRBJ2-1	TRBV9	TGTGCCAGCAGCGGCGGGTCTAGCGGGAGCTATGAGCAGTTCTTC	CASSGGSSGSYEQFF
TRBD2	few	TRBJ2-1	TRBV25-1	TGTGCCAGCAGTGAATGGGCTAGCGGGACTATCAATGAGCAGTTCTTC	CASSEWASGTINEQFF
TRBD2	few	TRBJ2-3	TRBV7-9	TGTGCCATCAAGACTAGCGGGAGAACAGATACGCAGTATTTT	CAIKTSGRTDTQYF
NA	once	TRBJ1-2	TRBV5-6	TGTGCCAGCAGCTCCGTGGAGGTCCTATACTATGGCTACACCTTC	CASSSVEVLYYGYTF
TRBD2	NA	TRBJ2-1	TRBV9	TGTGCCAGCAGCGTAGGACTAGCGTCCTACAATGAGCAGTTCTTC	CASSVGLASYNEQFF
NA	NA	TRBJ2-2	TRBV4-1	TGCGCCAGCAGCCCCCTGGGGGGGCTCACCGGGAAGCTGTTTTTT	CASSPLGGLTGKLFF